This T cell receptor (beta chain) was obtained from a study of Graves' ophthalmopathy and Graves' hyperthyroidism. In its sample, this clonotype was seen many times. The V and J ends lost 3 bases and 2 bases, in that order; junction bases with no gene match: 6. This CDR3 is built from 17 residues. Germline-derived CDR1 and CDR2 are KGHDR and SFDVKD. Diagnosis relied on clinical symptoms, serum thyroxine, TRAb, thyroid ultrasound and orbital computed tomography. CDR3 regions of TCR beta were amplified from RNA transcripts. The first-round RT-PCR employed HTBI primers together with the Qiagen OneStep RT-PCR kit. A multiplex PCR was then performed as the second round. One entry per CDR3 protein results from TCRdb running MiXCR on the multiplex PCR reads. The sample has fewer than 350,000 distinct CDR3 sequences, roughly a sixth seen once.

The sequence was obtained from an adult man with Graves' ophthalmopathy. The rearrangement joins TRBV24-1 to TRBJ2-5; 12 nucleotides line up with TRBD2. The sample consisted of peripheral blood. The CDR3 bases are TGTGCCACCAGTGATCCCCTACTAGCGGGGGGTCAAGAGACCCAGTACTTC. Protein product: CATSDPLLAGGQETQYF.